This TCR beta chain was sequenced for a study of blood T cells in healthy people across ages. V was shortened by 6 bases and J by 1 base, with 10 bases between the two germline ends. This CDR3 comprises 15 residues. CDR1 and CDR2 from the germline V gene are ENHRY and SYGVKD. There were at least 5.5 micrograms of total RNA extracted from every sample. About this clonotype itself: Its specificity is not known.

Sample-barcoded 5' priming and a J-beta primer mix drove a second PCR of about 7 to 12 cycles. Every sample gave at least 2.5 million paired-end reads containing CDR3. A single record per CDR3 protein comes from TCRdb applying MiXCR to the 5' RACE reads. This table has roughly 830,000 distinct CDR3 sequences, 60% to 80% appearing once. Study conclusions and caveats: The study found more naive CD4+ cells and higher diversity in long-lived than aged donors.

This sequence was found in a man aged 30-40 years in good health. The source material was blood. V usage is TRBV10-3 and J usage is TRBJ2-6, with D uncertain. CDR3 nucleotide sequence: TGTGCCATCAGCCCGGACCTGTCTGGGGCCAACGTCCTGACTTTC. Translated: CAISPDLSGANVLTF.